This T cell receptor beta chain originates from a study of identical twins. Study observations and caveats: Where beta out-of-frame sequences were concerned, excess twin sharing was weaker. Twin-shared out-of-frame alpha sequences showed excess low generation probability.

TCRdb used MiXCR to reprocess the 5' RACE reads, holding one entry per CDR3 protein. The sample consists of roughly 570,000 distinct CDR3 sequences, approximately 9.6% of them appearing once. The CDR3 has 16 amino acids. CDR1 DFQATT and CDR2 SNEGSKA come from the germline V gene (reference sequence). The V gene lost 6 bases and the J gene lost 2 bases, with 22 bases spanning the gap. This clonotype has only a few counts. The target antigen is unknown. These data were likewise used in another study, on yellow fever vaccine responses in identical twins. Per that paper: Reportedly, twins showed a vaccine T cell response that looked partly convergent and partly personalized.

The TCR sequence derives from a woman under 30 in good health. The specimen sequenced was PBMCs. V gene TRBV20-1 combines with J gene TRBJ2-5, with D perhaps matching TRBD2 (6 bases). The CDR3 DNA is TGCAGTGCGGACCCCCTGGCCGGGACTCAGCAAGAGACCCAGTACTTC. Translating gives CSADPLAGTQQETQYF.